The next 22 T cell receptor beta chains were all read from a single sample in a study of T-cell memory formation after mild COVID-19 (dated by TCRdb to the early 2020s). The library was made by 5' RACE. The sequencing machine was an Illumina NovaSeq 6000. TCRdb handled the public reads itself, with Q25 trimming in fastp and clone calling in MiXCR, and kept productive beta chains. Duplicate CDR3 protein sequences are folded into a single record with the most common DNA and genes. Here the sample has approximately 300,000 distinct CDR3 sequences; approximately 8% occur a single time. About 20% of the sample is taken by the ten largest. Sequencing was performed on PBMCs or a T cell subset sorted from them (not recorded which). The source is a man between 18 and 29 years old who had mild COVID-19 (a few samples of this study predate the infection). The sample titles of this study are shuffled in the database, so cell type and time point are left out; the donor was told from shared clones.

The chain carries TRBV6-5 and TRBJ2-7; 7 nucleotides match TRBD2. This CDR3 has 15 residues. Germline CDR1 MNHEY, CDR2 SVGAGI. V was pared by 0 bases and J by 3 bases, with 5 bases of the junction left unmatched. CDR3 loop: CASSYSGGWDYEQYF. CDR3 bases: TGTGCCAGCAGTTACTCCGGGGGGTGGGACTACGAGCAGTACTTC.

The gene calls are TRBV7-2 and TRBJ2-1, with TRBD1 matching over 8 bases. Germline assignment: CDR1 SGHTA and CDR2 FQGNSA. The CDR3 length is 15 residues. The V segment lost 2 bases and the J segment 8 bases; nucleotides outside the gene matches: 8. Here the CDR3 reads CASSLQGQVIDEQFF. The DNA of the CDR3 is TGTGCCAGCAGCTTACAGGGACAGGTAATCGATGAGCAGTTCTTC.

This clonotype was counted at least ten times. The chain joins TRBV4-1 to TRBJ1-1, with a tentative D call TRBD1 (5 bases). Per germline, CDR1 MGHRA and CDR2 YSYEKL. V lost 1 base and J lost 4, with 13 bases in between. The CDR3 runs 15 residues. CDR3 in amino acids: CASSQGQWGSTEAFF. CDR3 nucleotides: TGCGCCAGCAGCCAAGGACAGTGGGGGAGCACTGAAGCTTTCTTT.

The V call is TRBV6-6, the J call TRBJ2-2; D is undetermined. Germline V gene lookup returns CDR1 MNHNY and CDR2 SVGAGI (reference sequence). This CDR3 contains 13 residues. V lost 6 bases and J lost 3, with 8 bases in between. In nucleotides, the CDR3 is TGTGCCAGCAGCTGGGCGCACACCGGGGAGCTGTTTTTT. Protein sequence: CASSWAHTGELFF.

This chain connects TRBV9 to TRBJ2-3; no reliable D call. The CDR3 contains 14 residues. V was shortened by 1 base and J by 0 bases, with 6 bases between the two germline ends. From germline, CDR1 is SGDLS and CDR2 YYNGEE. The CDR3 region is CASSVLGSTDTQYF. The CDR3 nucleotides read TGTGCCAGCAGCGTACTGGGAAGCACAGATACGCAGTATTTT.

The chain employs TRBV5-4 and TRBJ1-6; no definite D call. From germline, CDR1 is SGHNT and CDR2 YYREEE (reference sequence). This CDR3 contains 16 residues. The germline V and J ends were trimmed by 3 bases and 0 bases, with 10 bases remaining between them. The CDR3 region has the DNA TGTGCCAGCAGCTGGATGGGGAGCTCCTATAATTCACCCCTCCACTTT. It is translated as CASSWMGSSYNSPLHF.

Worth noting for this clonotype: Relative to the germline gene, one junction end is altered; a read error may explain this. The rearrangement links TRBV6-2 or TRBV6-3 to TRBJ1-5; D gene uncertain. This CDR3 spans 14 amino acids. Germline CDR1 and CDR2: MNHEY and SVGEGT. The CDR3 region is CASSRLSSNQPQQF. CDR3 DNA: TGTGCCAGCAGTCGACTGTCTAGCAATCAGCCCCAGCAATTT.

This clonotype was observed a handful of times. The chain carries TRBV6-5 and TRBJ2-5; no definite D call. V lost 6 bases, J lost 5 bases, and 16 bases lay in between. This CDR3 spans 14 amino acids. Per the germline V gene, CDR1 is MNHEY and CDR2 is SVGAGI. The CDR3 reads CASSSDISRETQYF. CDR3 bases: TGTGCCAGCAGCTCCGATATCTCCAGGGAGACCCAGTACTTC.

This chain uses TRBV5-1 with TRBJ2-3, with TRBD2 matching over 9 bases. CDR1 and CDR2 (germline): SGHRS, YFSETQ. After removal of 6 bases from V and 4 bases from J, the junction contained 6 bases not matched to a gene. The CDR3 length is 14 residues. Written as DNA, the CDR3 is TGCGCCAGCAAGTCGGCGGGGGGGCCAGATACGCAGTATTTT. Protein: CASKSAGGPDTQYF.

This clonotype was seen repeatedly, ten times or more. This rearrangement joins TRBV7-3 to TRBJ1-6; D is uncertain. This CDR3 is built from 13 residues. Germline-derived CDR1 and CDR2 are SGHTA and FQGTGA. Trimming left V 8 bases short and J 9 bases short, with 14 bases between. Written as DNA, the CDR3 is TGTGCCAGCTCGCGGGAAATAGGTTCACCCCTCCACTTT. It specifies CASSREIGSPLHF.

This clonotype was seen ten or more times. V and J are TRBV7-2 and TRBJ1-1; D is perhaps TRBD1 (6 bases). Trimming shortened V by 5 bases and J by 5 bases, and 15 bases separated the two germline ends. Germline assignment: CDR1 SGHTA and CDR2 FQGNSA. The length of the CDR3 is 14 residues. CDR3: CASSPQGRRTEAFF. CDR3 coding DNA: TGTGCCAGCAGCCCACAGGGTAGGAGGACTGAAGCTTTCTTT.

The rearrangement joins TRBV6-2 or TRBV6-3 to TRBJ2-1, with D hard to call. V was cut by 5 bases and J by 12 bases, with 14 bases left in between. Germline assignment: CDR1 MNHEY and CDR2 SVGEGT. This CDR3 is built from 12 residues. The CDR3 DNA follows: TGTGCCAGCAGTAGATCCGACTTTCGGCAGTTCTTC. Residues: CASSRSDFRQFF.

This clonotype was counted between two and nine times. This rearrangement joins TRBV7-2 to TRBJ2-3, with D tentatively TRBD1 or TRBD2 (5 bases each). The CDR3 extends over 15 amino acids. Germline loops: CDR1 SGHTA, CDR2 FQGNSA. The V gene lost 5 bases and the J gene lost 2 bases, with 14 bases spanning the gap. CDR3 bases: TGTGCCAGCAGCCGGGGCGTGGGATTCACAGATACGCAGTATTTT. Its translation: CASSRGVGFTDTQYF.

The CDR3 spells CASRGYSSYNEQFF. The CDR3 region has the DNA TGTGCCTCCAGGGGTTATTCCTCCTACAATGAGCAGTTCTTC. The chain carries TRBV2 and TRBJ2-1; the D gene is possibly TRBD1 (6 bases). The length of the CDR3 is 14 residues. V gave up 11 bases and J gave up 0 bases, with 14 bases separating them. Germline CDR1 reads SNHLY; CDR2 reads FYNNEI. The whole variable domain, remainder taken from reference TRBV2 and TRBJ2-1, is EPEVTQTPSHQVTQMGQEVILRCVPISNHLYFYWYRQILGQKVEFLVSFYNNEISEKSEIFDDQFSVERPDGSNFTLKIRSTKLEDSAMYFCASRGYSSYNEQFFGPGTRLTVL.

The CDR3 reads CASSFERSHTYEQYF. The CDR3 DNA follows: TGTGCCAGCAGCTTCGAACGATCACACACCTACGAGCAGTACTTC. The V and J genes are TRBV11-2 and TRBJ2-7, with D unclear. This CDR3 has 15 amino acids. Germline V gives CDR1 SGHAT, CDR2 FQNNGV. The V gene lost 3 bases and the J gene lost 2 bases, with 14 bases spanning the gap.

This clonotype was found a few times. The V call is TRBV19, the J call TRBJ2-3; possibly TRBD1 for D (6 bases). The CDR3 has 15 amino acids. V lost 9 bases and J 1 base, leaving 17 bases between the germline ends. Germline CDR1 is LNHDA and CDR2 is SQIVND (reference sequence). CDR3 sequence (DNA): TGTGCCAGCCGATTCGGACAGTGGGGCACAGATACGCAGTATTTT. Protein sequence: CASRFGQWGTDTQYF. Full variable domain (remainder filled in from reference TRBV19 and TRBJ2-3): DGGITQSPKYLFRKEGQNVTLSCEQNLNHDAMYWYRQDPGQGLRLIYYSQIVNDFQKGDIAEGYSVSREKKESFPLTVTSAQKNPTAFYLCASRFGQWGTDTQYFGPGTRLTVL.

The chain combines TRBV7-2 with TRBJ2-7; 7 nucleotides line up with TRBD1. Germline V gene lookup returns CDR1 SGHTA and CDR2 FQGNSA. The CDR3 is made up of 16 amino acids. V was clipped by 1 base and J by 6 bases; unmatched bases: 12. The CDR3 sequence is CASSLVVSTGKGEQYF. As DNA, the CDR3 is TGTGCCAGCAGCTTAGTTGTCTCGACAGGGAAGGGCGAGCAGTACTTC.

This clonotype was seen repeatedly, ten times or more. The chain uses TRBV24-1 and TRBJ2-3; TRBD1 or TRBD2 may be the D gene (5 bases each). The CDR3 runs to 16 residues. The germline V gene has CDR1 KGHDR and CDR2 SFDVKD. V was trimmed by 3 bases and J by 4 bases, leaving 16 bases between them. CDR3 DNA: TGTGCCACCAGTGATCCCTCGGGGCAGGGATCAGATACGCAGTATTTT. The encoded protein is CATSDPSGQGSDTQYF.

On this clonotype itself: Germline is not matched at one junction end, which may reflect a read error. The V and J genes are TRBV5-5 and TRBJ1-3, with a weak D call TRBD1 (5 bases). CDR3 length: 16 residues. Germline V lookup: CDR1 SGHKS, CDR2 YYEKEE (reference sequence). The CDR3 loop reads CASSLGPNLSGNTIYF. The CDR3 region has the DNA TGTGCCAGCAGTTTGGGACCGAACCTCTCTGGAAACACCATATATTTT.

This clonotype was found a few times. This chain uses TRBV3-1 with TRBJ1-2; D is ambiguous. In germline, CDR1 is LGHDT, CDR2 YNNKEL (reference sequence). V dropped 0 bases and J dropped 3 bases, with 8 bases sitting between them. The CDR3 contains 14 residues. Written as DNA, the CDR3 is TGTGCCAGCAGCCAAGATGGCCAGTACTATGGCTACACCTTC. Protein: CASSQDGQYYGYTF.

This rearrangement joins TRBV20-1 to TRBJ1-4; unclear D gene. The germline gives CDR1 DFQATT, CDR2 SNEGSKA (reference sequence). The CDR3 loop spans 14 amino acids. V shed 5 bases and J shed 8 bases, with 18 bases lying between them. The CDR3 DNA reads TGCAGTGCTTCAGGAAGGGCAGAAGGAGAAAAACTGTTTTTT. This codes for CSASGRAEGEKLFF.

This clonotype was detected ten times or more. The rearrangement joins TRBV5-1 to TRBJ2-1; 10 positions agree with TRBD2. The V segment lost 5 bases and the J segment 0 bases; nucleotides outside the gene matches: 2. The CDR3 spans 15 residues. Germline V CDR1 and CDR2: SGHRS, YFSETQ. CDR3: CASSRTSGSYNEQFF. The CDR3 DNA reads as TGCGCCAGCAGTCGGACTAGCGGCTCCTACAATGAGCAGTTCTTC.